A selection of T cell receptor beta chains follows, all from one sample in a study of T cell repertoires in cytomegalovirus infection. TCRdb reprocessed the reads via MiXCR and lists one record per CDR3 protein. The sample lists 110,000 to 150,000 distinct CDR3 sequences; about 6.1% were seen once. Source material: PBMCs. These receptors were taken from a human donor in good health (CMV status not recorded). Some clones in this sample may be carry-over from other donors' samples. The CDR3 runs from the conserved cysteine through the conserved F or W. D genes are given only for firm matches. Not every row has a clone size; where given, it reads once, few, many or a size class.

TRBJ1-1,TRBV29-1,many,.,TGCAGCGTTGAAGAGGGACTGGGGGGGACTGAAGCTTTCTTT,CSVEEGLGGTEAFF
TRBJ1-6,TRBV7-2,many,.,TGTGCCAGCAGCGGCGGCGTAGGAAATTCACCCCTCCACTTT,CASSGGVGNSPLHF
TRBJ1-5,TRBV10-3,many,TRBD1,TGTGCCATCAGTGAGTCGGGGACAGGCTCTCAGCCCCAGCATTTT,CAISESGTGSQPQHF
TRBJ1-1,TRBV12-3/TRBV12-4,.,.,TGTGCCAGCAGACAGCTCACTGAAGCTTTCTTT,CASRQLTEAFF
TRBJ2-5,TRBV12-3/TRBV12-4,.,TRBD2,TGTGCCAGCAGTCCTTTAGCGGGGGGGGGGGAGACCCAGTACTTC,CASSPLAGGGETQYF
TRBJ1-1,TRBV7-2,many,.,TGTGCCAGCAGCTCAGAAGGCCGGGGGACTGAAGCTTTCTTT,CASSSEGRGTEAFF
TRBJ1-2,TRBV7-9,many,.,TGTGCCAGCAGCCCCCCGTTAAATCCCCACTATGGCTACACCTTC,CASSPPLNPHYGYTF
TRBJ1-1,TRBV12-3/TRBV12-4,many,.,TGTGCCAGCAGTTCAACCCTCGGGGTGAACACTGAAGCTTTCTTT,CASSSTLGVNTEAFF
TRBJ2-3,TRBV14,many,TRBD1,TGTGCCAGCAGCCAAGGGACAGGGTATATCGATACGCAGTATTTT,CASSQGTGYIDTQYF
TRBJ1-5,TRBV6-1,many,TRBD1,TGTGCCAGCAGACGGGACAGTACCAATCAGCCCCAGCATTTT,CASRRDSTNQPQHF
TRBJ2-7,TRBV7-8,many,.,TGTGCCAGCAGCTCTCAGGGCTACGAGCAGTACTTC,CASSSQGYEQYF
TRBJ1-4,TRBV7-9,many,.,TGTGCCAGCAGCCAACCGGGCTCCGAAAAACTGTTTTTT,CASSQPGSEKLFF
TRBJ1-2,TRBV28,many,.,TGTGCCAGCAGTTTCGGCGACACAGCGGTCTATGGCTACACCTTC,CASSFGDTAVYGYTF
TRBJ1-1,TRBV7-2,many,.,TGTGCCAGCAGCTCCGAGATGGTCGGCACTGAAGCTTTCTTT,CASSSEMVGTEAFF
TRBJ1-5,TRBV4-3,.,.,TGCGCCAGCAGCCAAGATGGGGGGAATCAGCCCCAGCATTTT,CASSQDGGNQPQHF
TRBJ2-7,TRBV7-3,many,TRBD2,TGTGCCAGCAGCTTAGAGGGACTATCGGACGAGCAGTACTTC,CASSLEGLSDEQYF
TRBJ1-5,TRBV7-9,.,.,TGTGCCAGCAGCTTAGGACCCATACAGAGCAATCAGCCCCAGCATTTT,CASSLGPIQSNQPQHF
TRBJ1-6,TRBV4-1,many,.,TGCGCCAGCAGCCAAGAGACCCTCACGACCGTATGGAATTCACCCCTCCACTTT,CASSQETLTTVWNSPLHF
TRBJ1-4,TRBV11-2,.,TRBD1,TGTGCCAGCAGCTTAGGAGGGACAGAGAATGAAAAACTGTTTTTT,CASSLGGTENEKLFF
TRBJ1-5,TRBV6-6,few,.,TGTGCCAGCAGCCCCGGGGGGCCCCAGCATTTT,CASSPGGPQHF
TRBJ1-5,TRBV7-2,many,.,TGTGCCAGCAGCCTTACAATTAATAGCAATCAGCCCCAGCATTTT,CASSLTINSNQPQHF
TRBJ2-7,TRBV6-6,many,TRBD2,TGTGCCAGCAGTTCCCAGGGAGGGGCAGTCTCCTACGAGCAGTACTTC,CASSSQGGAVSYEQYF
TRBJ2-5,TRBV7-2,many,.,TGTGCCAGCAGCGTAGGGGGATCGGCGACCCAGTACTTC,CASSVGGSATQYF
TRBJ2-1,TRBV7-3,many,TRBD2,TGTGCCAGCAGCTATGGGGGCTCTAGCGGGAGGTACAATGAGCAGTTCTTC,CASSYGGSSGRYNEQFF
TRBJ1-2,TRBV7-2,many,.,TGTGCCAGCAGCTTAGGTCCAGGGAATCTTGGCTACACCTTC,CASSLGPGNLGYTF
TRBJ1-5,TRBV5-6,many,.,TGTGCCAGCAGCTTGTGGGGTAGCAAAAATCAGCCCCAGCATTTT,CASSLWGSKNQPQHF
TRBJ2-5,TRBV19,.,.,TGTGCCAGTAGTATGGGGGCCGGAGAGGAAGAGACCCAGTACTTC,CASSMGAGEEETQYF
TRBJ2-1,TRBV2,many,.,TGTGCCAGCAGTGATAGCAGGTCAAATGAGCAGTTCTTC,CASSDSRSNEQFF
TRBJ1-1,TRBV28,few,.,TGTGCCAGCAGTATCTCCGAAGCATGGTCCATGAACACTGAAGCTTTCTTT,CASSISEAWSMNTEAFF
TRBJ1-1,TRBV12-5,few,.,TGTGCTAGTGGGTCGACAGGAACCGAAGCTTTCTTT,CASGSTGTEAFF
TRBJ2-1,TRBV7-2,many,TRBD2,TGTGCCAGCAGCTTAGATGGGGGGGGGACCTACAATGAGCAGTTCTTC,CASSLDGGGTYNEQFF
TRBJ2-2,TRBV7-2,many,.,TGTGCCAGCAGCGCAAAATTTCCGGTGGGTCCGAACACCGGGGAGCTGTTTTTT,CASSAKFPVGPNTGELFF
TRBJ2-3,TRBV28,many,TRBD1,TGTGCCAGCACCTCACAGGGGGCAAGGGATACGCAGTATTTT,CASTSQGARDTQYF
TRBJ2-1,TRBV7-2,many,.,TGTGCCAGCAGCTTGGGGTCGGACCCCTACAATGAGCAGTTCTTC,CASSLGSDPYNEQFF
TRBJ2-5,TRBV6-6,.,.,TGTGCCAGCGGGGACAGCGGGCTAATCGATGAGACCCAGTACTTC,CASGDSGLIDETQYF
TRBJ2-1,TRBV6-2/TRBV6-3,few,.,TGTGCCAGCAGTTATTCGCCGGGATCCGGTTTGCACAATGAGCAGTTCTTC,CASSYSPGSGLHNEQFF
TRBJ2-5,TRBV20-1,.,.,TGCAGTGCTAGAGGTGGGGAGACCCAGTACTTC,CSARGGETQYF
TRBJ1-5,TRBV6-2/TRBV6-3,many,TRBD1,TGTGCCAGCAAGGCGGGACAGAATCAGCCCCAGCATTTT,CASKAGQNQPQHF
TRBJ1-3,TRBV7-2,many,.,TGTGCCAGCAGCTTTCGGGCGTACTCTGGAAACACCATATATTTT,CASSFRAYSGNTIYF
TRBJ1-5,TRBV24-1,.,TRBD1,TGTGCCACCAGTGAACCCGGGACAGGCTATCAGCCCCAGCATTTT,CATSEPGTGYQPQHF
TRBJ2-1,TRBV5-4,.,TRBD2,TGTGCCAGCAGCCTCCTAGCGGGGGCCAGCAATGAGCAGTTATTC,CASSLLAGASNEQLF
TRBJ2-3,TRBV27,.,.,TGTGCCATCCAGAGGTTTATGGTGAGCACAGATACGCAGTATTTT,CAIQRFMVSTDTQYF
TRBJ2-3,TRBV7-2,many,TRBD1,TGTGCCAGCAGCTACAGGGGGCGGTTGGGCACAGATACGCAGTATTTT,CASSYRGRLGTDTQYF
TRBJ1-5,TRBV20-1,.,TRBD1,TGCAGTGCTAGACAAGCGGGACAGGGGTATCAGCCCCAGCATTTT,CSARQAGQGYQPQHF
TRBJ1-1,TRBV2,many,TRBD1,TGTGCCAGCAGTGGACAGGGCTTCAACACTGAAGCTTTCTTT,CASSGQGFNTEAFF
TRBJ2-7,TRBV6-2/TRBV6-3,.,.,TGTGCCAGCAGTTACTCGCCCTGGACAAGGTTCTCCTACGAGCAGTACTTC,CASSYSPWTRFSYEQYF
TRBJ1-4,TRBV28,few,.,TGTGCCAGCAGTTTTCCCTCACAGGGCACATTCCCTAATGAAAAACTGTTTTTT,CASSFPSQGTFPNEKLFF
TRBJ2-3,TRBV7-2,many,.,TGTGCCAGCAGCTTCGGCTATGGTACGCAGTATTTT,CASSFGYGTQYF
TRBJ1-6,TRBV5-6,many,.,TGTGCCAGCAGCTCGTACGATGGGAATTCACCCCTCCACTTT,CASSSYDGNSPLHF
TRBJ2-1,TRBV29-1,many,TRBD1,TGCAGCGTTGCCGGGACAGGGGACCAAGAACAGAACAATGAGCAGTTCTTC,CSVAGTGDQEQNNEQFF
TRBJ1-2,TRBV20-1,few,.,TGCAGTGCTAGAGCCCTGGACAGTCTCTATGGCTACACCTTC,CSARALDSLYGYTF
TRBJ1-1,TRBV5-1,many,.,TGCGCCAGCAGCTTGGGGGCCTCAGGGAGCACTGAAGCTTTCTTT,CASSLGASGSTEAFF
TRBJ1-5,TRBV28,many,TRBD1,TGTGCCAGCAGTCCACCCGACAGGGCGGACTATAGCAATCAGCCCCAGCATTTT,CASSPPDRADYSNQPQHF